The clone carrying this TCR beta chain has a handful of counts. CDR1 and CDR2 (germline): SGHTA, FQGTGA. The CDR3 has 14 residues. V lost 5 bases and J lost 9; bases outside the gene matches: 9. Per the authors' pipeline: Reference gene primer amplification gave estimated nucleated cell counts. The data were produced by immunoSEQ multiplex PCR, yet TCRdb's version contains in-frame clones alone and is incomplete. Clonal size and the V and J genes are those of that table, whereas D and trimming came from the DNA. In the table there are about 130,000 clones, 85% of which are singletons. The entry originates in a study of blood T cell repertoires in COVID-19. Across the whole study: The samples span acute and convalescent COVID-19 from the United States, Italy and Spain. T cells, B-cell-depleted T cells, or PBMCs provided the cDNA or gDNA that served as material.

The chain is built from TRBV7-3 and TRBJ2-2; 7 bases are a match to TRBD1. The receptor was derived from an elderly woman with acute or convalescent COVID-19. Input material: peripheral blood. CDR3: CASSRGPIYRELFF. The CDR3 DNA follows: TGTGCCAGCAGCAGGGGGCCCATCTACCGGGAGCTGTTTTTT.